The clone carrying this TCR beta chain was detected a few times. Its cognate antigen is unknown. The data belong to a study of identical twins. Through template switching, a universal primer site was introduced, and the cDNA contained unique molecular identifiers. TCRdb ran MiXCR on the 5' RACE reads and lists one entry per CDR3 protein. The sample contains 700,000 or so distinct CDR3 sequences, around 8.6% of which appear only once. General study points: Excess sharing by twins proved weaker in beta out-of-frame sequences. Cross-sectional statistics, not tracking of the same donors, supported the conclusions. Modelling underestimated the level of out-of-frame TCR alpha sharing observed in monozygotic twins.

This sample was also put to use in a study of yellow fever vaccine responses in identical twins.

Sequencing was carried out using PBMCs. This clonotype was sampled from a woman aged 18 to 35 in good health.

CDR3 amino acids: CSVDRGDPYNEQFF. For the CDR3, the DNA is TGCAGCGTCGACAGGGGCGACCCTTACAATGAGCAGTTCTTC. The rearrangement links TRBV29-1 to TRBJ2-1; 8 bases are a match to TRBD1. The CDR3 is 14 amino acids. Trimming cost V 6 bases and J 4 bases; bases outside gene matches: 8. In germline, CDR1 is SQVTM, CDR2 ANQGSEA.